This paragraph covers one T cell receptor beta chain sequence. Its cognate antigen is unknown. There are 13 residues in the CDR3. Germline CDR1 is DFQATT and CDR2 is SNEGSKA (reference sequence). V lost 5 bases to trimming and J lost 5 bases, with 15 bases between them. This sample stems from a study of T cell repertoires in cytomegalovirus infection. General study results and limits: HLA-C-restricted CMV-specific TCR beta clonotypes were dominant in the ex vivo response.

TCRdb itself ran the reads through MiXCR, one entry per CDR3 protein. The sample holds about 680,000 distinct CDR3 sequences, 20% to 25% seen once. The sample consisted of CD8+ T cells from PBMCs. The V gene is TRBV20-1, the J gene TRBJ2-5; D might be TRBD1 (6 bases). The source is a human donor in good health (CMV status not recorded). Some clones in this sample may be carry-over from other donors' samples. The chain's CDR3 is CSAFYRVDETQYF. The CDR3 DNA is TGCAGTGCTTTCTACAGGGTTGATGAGACCCAGTACTTC.